This T cell receptor beta chain was sequenced in a study of T cells in Graves' hyperthyroidism and ophthalmopathy. Researchers took RNA transcripts and amplified the TCR beta CDR3 regions from them. An initial round of RT-PCR targeting the TCR CDR3 relied on the HTBI primer set. TCRdb fed the multiplex PCR reads into MiXCR, producing one record per CDR3 protein. Among a few hundred thousand distinct CDR3 sequences, roughly 13% were seen once, and the ten largest hold about a third. CDR3 length equals 15 residues. V trimming: 4 bases; J trimming: 7 bases; junction bases outside the gene matches: 7. Germline V gives CDR1 MNHEY, CDR2 SVGEGT.

The TCR sequence derives from a woman aged 40 to 50 with Graves' ophthalmopathy. Sequencing used blood. The chain employs TRBV6-2 or TRBV6-3 and TRBJ2-2, with 9 bases matching TRBD2. CDR3 DNA sequence: TGTGCCAGCAGTTTCATAGCGGGAGCGGGCGGGGAGCTGTTTTTT. Its protein product is CASSFIAGAGGELFF.